This TCR beta chain was profiled in a study of cytomegalovirus exposure and HLA in healthy donors. This PCR relied on a set of 60 Vbeta primers and 13 Jbeta primers. Clones were sequenced by immunoSEQ multiplex PCR, and TCRdb holds only the in-frame ones, with some missing. The table has 100,000 to 150,000 clones, 60% to 80% seen once. Germline CDR1 reads GTSNPN; CDR2 reads SVGIG (reference sequence). The CDR3 has 14 residues. The ends lost 0 bases at V and 5 bases at J; junction bases unmatched: 7. The sequenced sample consisted of PBMCs. The sequence derives from a man aged 30 to 45 in good health and CMV-seronegative. The V and J genes are TRBV30 and TRBJ2-7; TRBD1 aligns across 7 bases. This CDR3 reads CAWSVGTAVHEQYF. Written as DNA, the CDR3 is TGTGCCTGGAGTGTCGGGACAGCAGTCCACGAGCAGTACTTC.